This is a list of T cell receptor beta chains from one sample in a study of early T cells in non-severe SARS-CoV-2 infection. Each CDR3 protein is one row after TCRdb ran MiXCR on the 5' RACE reads. The sample includes around 63,000 distinct CDR3 sequences, 10% seen only once; the top ten take about a sixth. The starting material was whole blood, obtained at baseline. All receptors come from an adult who was a healthcare worker with PCR-confirmed SARS-CoV-2 infection or an uninfected control (not recorded which). The CDR3 runs from the conserved cysteine through the conserved F or W.

j_call,v_call,cdr3_aa
TRBJ2-1,TRBV7-9,CASSSIGGYYEQFF
TRBJ2-1,TRBV9,CASSVGPFCRAPNNEQFF
TRBJ2-5,TRBV6-2/TRBV6-3,CASGTGDQETQYF
TRBJ1-1,TRBV7-2,CASSQYSEAEAFF
TRBJ1-4,TRBV7-2,CASGPGGVGEKLFF
TRBJ2-5,TRBV6-2/TRBV6-3,CASTLGLAQETQYF
TRBJ2-3,TRBV29-1,CSAGRQGETDTQYF
TRBJ2-3,TRBV7-2,CASSLVLADTQYF
TRBJ2-1,TRBV28,CASSQTLGQFF
TRBJ2-7,TRBV7-8,CASRPGGGSYEQYF
TRBJ1-5,TRBV7-8,CASSLNQDSSAQHF
TRBJ2-5,TRBV27,CASSPTSVGETQYF
TRBJ1-2,TRBV2,CASKQTSYGYTF
TRBJ2-2,TRBV28,CASRLPWIRKGTGELFF
TRBJ2-3,TRBV27,CATHSAGGVDTQYF
TRBJ2-7,TRBV28,CASSRSEQYF
TRBJ2-7,TRBV14,CASSQAAGPGSEQYF
TRBJ2-1,TRBV29-1,CSVMRLLAGDNEQFF
TRBJ1-3,TRBV15,CATSRVDENTIYF
TRBJ2-4,TRBV7-2,CASSPAWAKNIQYF
TRBJ1-2,TRBV20-1,CSATGTGANYGYTF
TRBJ1-2,TRBV15,CATSRDGYGYTF
TRBJ2-1,TRBV2,CASSGQTNEQFF
TRBJ2-1,TRBV10-3,CAISLIGNEQFF
TRBJ2-7,TRBV12-3/TRBV12-4,CASSFGAGPYEQYF
TRBJ2-7,TRBV28,CASKLDENSYEQYF
TRBJ2-2,TRBV7-9,CASSLRQGGTGELFF
TRBJ2-7,TRBV6-5,CASSYSWTRGRYEQYF
TRBJ1-1,TRBV28,CASFEGTGNTEAFF